Reported below is one TCR beta chain. Time point meaning: cycle 4 day 1 (C4D1), after six to seven weeks of nivolumab. Every patient experienced relapse after autologous stem cell transplantation, and brentuximab vedotin exposure varied. These data belong to a study of PD-1 blockade in classical Hodgkin lymphoma. Sequencing used immunoSEQ multiplex PCR; TCRdb keeps in-frame clones, though not all of them. The sample yields more than 90,000 clones, around 78% seen once. The CDR3 has 16 residues. V lost 4 bases and J lost 3; bases outside the gene matches: 13. Germline loops: CDR1 GTSNPN, CDR2 SVGIG (reference sequence).

The chain recombines TRBV30 with TRBJ2-7; 9 nucleotides match TRBD1. The source of this sequence is a human donor with classical Hodgkin lymphoma. The sequencing here drew on peripheral blood mononuclear cells (PBMCs), taken before the fourth cycle of nivolumab. CDR3 sequence: CAWIGPRQGGFYEQYF. The CDR3, as DNA: TGTGCCTGGATCGGCCCCAGACAGGGGGGATTCTACGAGCAGTACTTC.